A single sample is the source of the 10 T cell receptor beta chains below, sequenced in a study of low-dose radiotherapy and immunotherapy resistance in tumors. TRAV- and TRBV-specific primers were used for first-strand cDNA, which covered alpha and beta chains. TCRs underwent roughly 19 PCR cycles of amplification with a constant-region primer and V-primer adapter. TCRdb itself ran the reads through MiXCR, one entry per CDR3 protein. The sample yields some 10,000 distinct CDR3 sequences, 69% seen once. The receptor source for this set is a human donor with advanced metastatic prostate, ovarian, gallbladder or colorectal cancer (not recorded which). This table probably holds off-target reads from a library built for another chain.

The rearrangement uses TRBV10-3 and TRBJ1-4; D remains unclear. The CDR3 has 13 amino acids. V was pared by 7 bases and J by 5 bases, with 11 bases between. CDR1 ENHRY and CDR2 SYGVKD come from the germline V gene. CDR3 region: CAIKAATNEKLFF. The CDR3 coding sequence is TGTGCCATCAAAGCCGCCACAAATGAAAAACTGTTTTTT.

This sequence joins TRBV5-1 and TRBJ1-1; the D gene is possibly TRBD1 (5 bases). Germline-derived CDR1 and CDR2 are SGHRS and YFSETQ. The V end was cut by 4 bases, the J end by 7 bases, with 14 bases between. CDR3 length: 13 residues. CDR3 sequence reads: CASSPGAQVEAFF. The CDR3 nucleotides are TGCGCCAGCAGCCCCGGGGCCCAGGTTGAAGCTTTCTTT.

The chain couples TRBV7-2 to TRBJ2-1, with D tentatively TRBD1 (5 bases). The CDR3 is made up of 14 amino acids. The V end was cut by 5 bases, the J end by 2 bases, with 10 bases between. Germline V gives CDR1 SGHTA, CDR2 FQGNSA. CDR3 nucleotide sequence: TGTGCCAGCAGCACAGGTTCCACCTACAATGAGCAGTTCTTC. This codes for CASSTGSTYNEQFF.

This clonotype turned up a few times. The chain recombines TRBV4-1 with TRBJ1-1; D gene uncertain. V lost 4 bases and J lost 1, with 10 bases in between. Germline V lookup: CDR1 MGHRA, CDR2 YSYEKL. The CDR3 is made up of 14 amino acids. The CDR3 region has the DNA TGCGCCAGCAGCCTCGGGCTGGAGAACACTGAAGCTTTCTTT. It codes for CASSLGLENTEAFF.

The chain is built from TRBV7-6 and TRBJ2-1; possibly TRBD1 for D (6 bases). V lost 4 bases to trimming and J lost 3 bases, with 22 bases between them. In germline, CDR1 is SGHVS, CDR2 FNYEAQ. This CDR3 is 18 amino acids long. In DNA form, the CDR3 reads TGTGCCAGCAGCTATAGGGCCCCCGGGCAGGACAGCTACAATGAGCAGTTCTTC. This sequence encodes CASSYRAPGQDSYNEQFF.

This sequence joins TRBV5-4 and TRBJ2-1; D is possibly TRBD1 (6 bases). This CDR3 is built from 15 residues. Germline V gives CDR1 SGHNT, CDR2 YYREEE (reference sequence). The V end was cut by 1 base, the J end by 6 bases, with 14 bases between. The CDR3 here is CASSLLLDRFNEQFF. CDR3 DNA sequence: TGTGCCAGCAGCTTGCTTCTCGACAGGTTCAATGAGCAGTTCTTC.

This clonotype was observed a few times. The DNA of the CDR3 is TGTGCCAGCAGATTCAGGGGGGAAATTCAGTACTTC. It encodes CASRFRGEIQYF. This chain joins TRBV27 and TRBJ2-4; D is perhaps TRBD1 (7 bases). The germline V gene has CDR1 MNHEY and CDR2 SMNVEV (reference sequence). V lost 6 bases and J 10 bases, leaving 13 bases between the germline ends. The CDR3 loop spans 12 amino acids.

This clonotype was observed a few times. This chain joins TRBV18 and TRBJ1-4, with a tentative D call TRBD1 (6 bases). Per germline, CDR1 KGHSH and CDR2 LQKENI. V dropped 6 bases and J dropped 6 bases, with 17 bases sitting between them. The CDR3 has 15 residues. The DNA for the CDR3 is TGTGCCAGCTCCCCATGGACAAAGGGGGATGAAAAACTGTTTTTT. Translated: CASSPWTKGDEKLFF. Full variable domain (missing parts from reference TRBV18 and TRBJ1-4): NAGVMQNPRHLVRRRGQEARLRCSPMKGHSHVYWYRQLPEEGLKFMVYLQKENIIDESGMPKERFSAEFPKEGPSILRIQQVVRGDSAAYFCASSPWTKGDEKLFFGSGTQLSVL.

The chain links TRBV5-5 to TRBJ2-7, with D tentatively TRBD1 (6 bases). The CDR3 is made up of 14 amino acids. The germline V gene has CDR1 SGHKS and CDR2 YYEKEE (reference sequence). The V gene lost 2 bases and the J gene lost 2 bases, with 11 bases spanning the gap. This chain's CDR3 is CASSFRQAAYEQYF. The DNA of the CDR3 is TGTGCCAGCAGCTTCAGACAGGCGGCCTACGAGCAGTACTTC.

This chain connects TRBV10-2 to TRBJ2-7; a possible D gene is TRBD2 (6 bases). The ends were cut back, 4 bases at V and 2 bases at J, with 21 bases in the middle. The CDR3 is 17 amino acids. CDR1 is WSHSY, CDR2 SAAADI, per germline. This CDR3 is CASSAVGRGVSPYEQYF. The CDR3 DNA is TGCGCCAGCAGTGCCGTCGGGAGAGGGGTCTCTCCCTACGAGCAGTACTTC.